This T cell receptor (beta chain) was sequenced for a study of blood T cell repertoires in COVID-19. Study-wide context: The study drew acute and convalescent COVID-19 samples from the United States, Italy and Spain. The analysed material was cDNA or gDNA that came from T cells, B-cell-depleted T cells, or PBMCs.

Produced via immunoSEQ multiplex PCR; TCRdb's table is partial and in-frame only. The data contain around 380,000 clones, about 80% of them singletons. Germline assignment: CDR1 SGHDT and CDR2 YYEEEE. This CDR3 comprises 13 residues. With V trimmed by 1 base and J by 3 bases, 0 bases remained unmatched. The TCR comes from a human donor with acute or convalescent COVID-19. The donor label of this sample is uncertain. Material for sequencing was peripheral blood. The rearrangement links TRBV5-6 to TRBJ2-5, with 7 bases identical to TRBD2. The CDR3 reads CASSLSGEETQYF. CDR3 coding DNA: TGTGCCAGCAGCTTGAGCGGGGAAGAGACCCAGTACTTC.